This TCR beta chain was captured by sequencing in a study of shared clonotypes between healthy human individuals. General study findings and limits: How much donors shared clonotypes was expected to be affected by sequencing depth. In this cohort, only blood was sampled, and tissue repertoires likely differ.

The germline gives CDR1 SGHVS, CDR2 FQNEAQ. This CDR3 contains 14 residues. The junction had 2 bases not matched to a gene; V was cut back by 0 bases and J by 7 bases. A word on this clone: The antigen is unknown.

CD45RA+ naive and CD45RA-negative memory subsets were separated from CD4+ cells. Profiled with immunoSEQ multiplex PCR; TCRdb holds only in-frame clones, not every one. The sample consists of 2 million to 2.5 million clones, more than 90% of them appearing once. The rearrangement links TRBV7-8 to TRBJ1-4; TRBD1 agrees at 7 bases. This receptor was identified in a man aged 18 to 29 in good health. The sequenced sample consisted of naive CD4+ T cells sorted from blood. The subset: CD45RA+ positively selected. The chain's CDR3 is CASSLAGGGEKLFF. CDR3 nucleotides: TGTGCCAGCAGCTTAGCAGGGGGCGGTGAAAAACTGTTTTTT.